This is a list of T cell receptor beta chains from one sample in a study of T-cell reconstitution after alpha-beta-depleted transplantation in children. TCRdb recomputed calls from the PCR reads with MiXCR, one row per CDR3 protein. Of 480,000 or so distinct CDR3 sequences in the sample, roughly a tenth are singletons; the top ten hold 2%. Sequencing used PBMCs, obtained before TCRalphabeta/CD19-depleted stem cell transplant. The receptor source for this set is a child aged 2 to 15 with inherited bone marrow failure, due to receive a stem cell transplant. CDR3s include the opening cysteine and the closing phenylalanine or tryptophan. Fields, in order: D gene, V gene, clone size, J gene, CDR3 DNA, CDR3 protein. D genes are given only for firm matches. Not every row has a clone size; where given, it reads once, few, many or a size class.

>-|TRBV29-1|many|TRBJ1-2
TGCAGCGTGTTGCCAGGGGACAACTATGGCTACACCTTC
CSVLPGDNYGYTF
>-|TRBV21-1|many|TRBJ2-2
TGTGCCAGCAGCAAAGTGGGGCCGCGTGCACCCGGGGAGCTGTTTTTT
CASSKVGPRAPGELFF
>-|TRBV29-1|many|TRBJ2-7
TGCAGCGTTGAAGGACTCCAGGGGACCCCCTACGAGCAGTACTTC
CSVEGLQGTPYEQYF
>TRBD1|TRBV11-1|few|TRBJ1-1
TGTGCCAGCAGCTATGGTTTGTTATCGGGACAGGGTATGAACACTGAAGCTTTCTTT
CASSYGLLSGQGMNTEAFF
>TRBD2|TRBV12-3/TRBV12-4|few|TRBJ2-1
TGTGCCAGCAGGGGGCTAGCGGGAATCTATGAGCAGTTCTTC
CASRGLAGIYEQFF
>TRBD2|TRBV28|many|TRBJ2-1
TGTGCCAGCAGTTTACCCCGGACTAGCGGGAGGATCTACAATGAGCAGTTCTTC
CASSLPRTSGRIYNEQFF
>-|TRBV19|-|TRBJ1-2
TGTGCCAGTAGTATTGGGGGGTCTGGCTACACCTTC
CASSIGGSGYTF
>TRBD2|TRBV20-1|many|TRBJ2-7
TGCAGTGCTAGACGGGAGGGCACCTACGAGCAGTACTTC
CSARREGTYEQYF
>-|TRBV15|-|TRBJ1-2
TGTGCCACCAGCACAGCCAGGGGATCGGGCTACACCTTC
CATSTARGSGYTF
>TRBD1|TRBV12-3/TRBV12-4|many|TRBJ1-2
TGTGCCAGCAGCGCCGGGAGAGCAGGGGGGCTCTATGGCTACACCTTC
CASSAGRAGGLYGYTF
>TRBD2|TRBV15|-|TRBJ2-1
TGTGCCACCAGCAGCCTAAAAATCCTAGCGGGGGTTTACAATGAGCAGTTCTTC
CATSSLKILAGVYNEQFF
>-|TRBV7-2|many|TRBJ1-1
TGTGCCAGCAGGTCACAGCCGAACACTGAAGCTTTCTTT
CASRSQPNTEAFF
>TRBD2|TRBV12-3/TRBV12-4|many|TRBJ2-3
TGTGCCAGCAGTCTCGGGACTAGCGGGGTCGATACGCAGTATTTT
CASSLGTSGVDTQYF
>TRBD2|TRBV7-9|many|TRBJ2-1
TGTGCCAGCACCGTAGCGGGAGGGCCTCTCGATGAGCAGTTCTTC
CASTVAGGPLDEQFF
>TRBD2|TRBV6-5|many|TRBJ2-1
TGTGCCAGCAGTTACTCCATGACTAGCGGGAGGGAGTTCTTC
CASSYSMTSGREFF
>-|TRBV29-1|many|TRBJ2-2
TGCAGCGTTGAACGGAGCACCGGGGAGCTGTTTTTT
CSVERSTGELFF
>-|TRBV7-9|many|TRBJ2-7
TGTGCCAGCGAGACAGGCAGCTACGAGCAGTACTTC
CASETGSYEQYF
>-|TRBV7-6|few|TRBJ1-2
TGTGCCAGCAGCCCAGGGGAGGCCTATGGCTACACCTTC
CASSPGEAYGYTF
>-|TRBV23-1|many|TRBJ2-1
TGCGCCAGCAGTCAACTCTTACCCAAACAGGGCCCGGGATGTGAGCAGTTCTTC
CASSQLLPKQGPGCEQFF
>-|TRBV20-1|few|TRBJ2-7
TGCAGTGCTAGAGGAGCGGTAGGTCCCTACGAGCAGTACTTC
CSARGAVGPYEQYF
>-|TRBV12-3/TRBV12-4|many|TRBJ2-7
TGTGCCAGCAGTTTAGCCCGGGACATTGGGGAGCAGTACTTC
CASSLARDIGEQYF
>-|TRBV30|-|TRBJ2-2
TGTGCCTGGAGTGTCGCTGCTACGAACACCGGGGAGCTGTTTTTT
CAWSVAATNTGELFF
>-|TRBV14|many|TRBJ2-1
TGTGCCAGCAGCCCCTGGGGGGATTATGAGCAGTTCTTC
CASSPWGDYEQFF
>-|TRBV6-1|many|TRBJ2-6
TGTGCCAGCAGTGAATCGGGGACTGGGGCCAACGTCCTGACTTTC
CASSESGTGANVLTF
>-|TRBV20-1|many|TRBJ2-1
TGCAGTGCTAGGGGCCTAGCTGTACACAATGAGCAGTTCTTC
CSARGLAVHNEQFF
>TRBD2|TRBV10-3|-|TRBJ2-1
TGTGCCATCAACCCGGGACTAGACGCAGACGATGAGCAGTTCTTC
CAINPGLDADDEQFF
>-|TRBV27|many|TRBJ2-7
TGTGCCAGCAGTTTAAAACCGGGTCCCTACGAGCAGTACTTC
CASSLKPGPYEQYF
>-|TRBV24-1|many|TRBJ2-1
TGTGCCACCAGTGATTCGACACACACTAGCACCCACCCATTTCAAAGAGGTAATGAGCAGTTCTTC
CATSDSTHTSTHPFQRGNEQFF
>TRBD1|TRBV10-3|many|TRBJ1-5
TGTGCCATCAGTGGGGACAGGGGTGGTCAGCCCCAGCATTTT
CAISGDRGGQPQHF
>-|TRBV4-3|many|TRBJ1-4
TGCGCCAGCAGCCAAAGTTGGGAACCTAATGAAAAACTGTTTTTT
CASSQSWEPNEKLFF
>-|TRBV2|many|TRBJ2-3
TGTGCCAGCAGTGAAGATAGCGCGGCCACAGATACGCAGTATTTT
CASSEDSAATDTQYF
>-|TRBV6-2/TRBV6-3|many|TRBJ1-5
TGTGCCAGCACCCCCGTTGAGGGGGGCGATCAGCCCCAGCATTTT
CASTPVEGGDQPQHF
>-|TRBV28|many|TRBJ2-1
TGTGCCGGGACGAGGGGGGCCGCCTACAATGAGCAGTTCTTC
CAGTRGAAYNEQFF
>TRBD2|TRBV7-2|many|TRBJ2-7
TGTGCCAGCAGCTTATCCGGCGGGAGGGTTCCCTACGAGCAGTACTTC
CASSLSGGRVPYEQYF
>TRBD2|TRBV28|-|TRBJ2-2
TGTGCCAGCAGTTTATCTGGGACTAGCGGGAGCGACACCGGGGAGCTGTTTTTT
CASSLSGTSGSDTGELFF
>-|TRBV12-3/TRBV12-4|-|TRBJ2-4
TGTGCCAGCAGTTTTTACGGGGGTTCGCCAAAAAACATTCAGTACTTC
CASSFYGGSPKNIQYF
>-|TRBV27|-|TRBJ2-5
TGTGCCAGCAGTTTATATCCGGGGTTCCAAGAGACCCAGTACTTC
CASSLYPGFQETQYF
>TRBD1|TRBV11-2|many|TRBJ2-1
TGTGCCAGCAGCGTCCCTTGGGGACAGGCTATCAATGAGCAGTTCTTC
CASSVPWGQAINEQFF
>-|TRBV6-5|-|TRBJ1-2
TGTGCCAGCAGTTACTCGACGGCGCCTAACTATGGCTACATCTTC
CASSYSTAPNYGYIF
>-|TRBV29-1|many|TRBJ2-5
TGCAGCGGCCGACGGGGCGGAGGCCAAGAGACCCAGTACTTC
CSGRRGGGQETQYF